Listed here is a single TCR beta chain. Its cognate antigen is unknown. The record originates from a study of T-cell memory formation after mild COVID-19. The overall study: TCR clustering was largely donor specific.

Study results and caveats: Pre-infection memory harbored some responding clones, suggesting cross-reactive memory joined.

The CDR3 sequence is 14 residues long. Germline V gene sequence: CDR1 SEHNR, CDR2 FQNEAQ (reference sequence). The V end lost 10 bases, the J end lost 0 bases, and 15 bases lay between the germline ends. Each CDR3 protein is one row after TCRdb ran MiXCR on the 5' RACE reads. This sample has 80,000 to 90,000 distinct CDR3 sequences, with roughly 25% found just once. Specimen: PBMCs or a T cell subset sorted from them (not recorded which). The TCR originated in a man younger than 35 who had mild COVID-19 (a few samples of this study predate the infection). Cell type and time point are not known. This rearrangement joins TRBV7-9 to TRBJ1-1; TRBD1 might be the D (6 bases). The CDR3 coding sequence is TGTGCCACCGGCTTACAGGGTTTGAACACTGAAGCTTTCTTT. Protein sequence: CATGLQGLNTEAFF.